Listed below are T cell receptor beta chains from one sample, sequenced in a study of T cell responses to AZD1222 COVID-19 vaccine. TCRdb's table, derived via immunoSEQ multiplex PCR, lists solely in-frame clones and lacks some. The table records some 130,000 clones, around 90% of them present only once. Sample: peripheral blood, taken on day 0 of AZD1222 vaccination. The origin of the receptors is an adult in good health. CDR3s leave out the opening cysteine and the closing phenylalanine or tryptophan. Clone size is stated in some rows and not others, as once, few, many or a class when expanded.

cdr3_length | v_call | clone_size | cdr3_aa
15 | TRBV7-9 | NA | ASSTRDYGSGANVLT
12 | TRBV28 | NA | ASSRTGGDQPQH
14 | TRBV6-1 | NA | ASSEAEGSGIGELF
12 | TRBV19 | NA | ASSTDGSNQPQH
15 | TRBV4-1 | NA | ASSQDRRGGSGNTIY
12 | TRBV7-8 | NA | ASSLMEVQREAF
12 | TRBV29-1 | NA | SVATAGTTGELF
13 | TRBV7-6 | NA | ASSPDVRNTDTQY
10 | TRBV28 | NA | ASSPPNKPQH
10 | TRBV5-6 | NA | ASSLSGNEQF
11 | TRBV12-3/TRBV12-4 | NA | ASTHRRLGGYT
13 | TRBV2 | NA | ASSSGTFSNQPQH
14 | TRBV11-3 | NA | ASSPRAGGTYNEQF
11 | TRBV7-3 | NA | ASSLTTGYGYT
14 | TRBV2 | NA | ASSEVATSGRNEQY
12 | TRBV27 | NA | ASSFQTGGGPQH
9 | TRBV7-8 | NA | ASSATDTQY
12 | TRBV7-3 | NA | ASSLTGVNTEAF
11 | TRBV7-2 | NA | ASSWGLQETQY
11 | TRBV5-5 | NA | ASSRQGNYGYT
12 | TRBV4-3 | NA | ASSLSTGNTEAF
16 | TRBV5-6 | NA | ASSPFFTPSGSGEKLF
15 | TRBV24-1 | NA | ATSDPTGGLANEKLF
12 | TRBV28 | NA | ASSSGQVGNGYT
10 | TRBV28 | NA | ASTGDRNEAF
14 | TRBV5-1 | once | ASSLPDRGSRTEAF
11 | TRBV10-1 | NA | ASTQDSGKGYT
12 | TRBV19 | NA | ASSIAGRINEQF
13 | TRBV6-5 | NA | ASSSIDGYFEKLF
15 | TRBV7-6 | once | ASSLSPRGGSRRELF
15 | TRBV14 | once | ASSQDQWDHHNYGYT
13 | TRBV7-2 | once | ASSFSGDRNQPQH
12 | TRBV7-9 | NA | ASSTHRDNSPLH
11 | TRBV7-9 | few | ASSRLGVNEQY
15 | TRBV9 | NA | ASSVERERETNGELF
13 | TRBV10-3 | once | AISAPGQGASEAF
13 | TRBV10-3 | NA | AISEGQGGADTQY
10 | TRBV19 | NA | ASQGGRYEQY
11 | TRBV28 | NA | ASTQTWRAGYT
12 | TRBV11-2 | NA | ASSFSGTGVEAF
13 | TRBV5-8 | NA | ASSLEPRVNTEAF